The sequence of this T cell receptor beta chain was determined in a study of T cell responses to AZD1222 COVID-19 vaccine (dated by TCRdb to 2020 to 2023). The study in broad terms: TCR sequencing was performed for over 230 trial participants, of whom roughly 200 were given two doses of AZD1222 and some 25 were given two doses of MenACWY control vaccine. Trial participants were enrolled by age into subgroups of 18-55, 56-69 and 70-plus years, and around 150, 28 and 57 TCR-sequenced participants, respectively, were included in these subgroups.

Regarding this clone: There is no known antigen for this receptor. No qualities accompany the bases; no much larger clone lies one base away.

The CDR3, from cysteine to phenylalanine, totals 13 residues. Only the CDR3 portion is preserved as DNA: 39 bases, with reading frame beginning at the first base. V is shortened by 4 bases, J by 0 bases, and the region joining them spans 5 bases. Sequences SGHTS (CDR1) and YDEGEE (CDR2) are obtained from the germline V gene. The paper as a whole reports these results and caveats: Reportedly, almost half of the unique spike-specific TCRs recognized epitopes lying outside the regions that are mutated in the B.1.351 and B.1.1.7 variants. Vaccine-associated CD4 TCRs spanned the whole spike protein, with dominant responses in regions 160-218 and 743-854. Only a handful of AZD1222 recipients were SARS-CoV-2 seropositive at baseline, limiting conclusions about previously exposed vaccinees. Spike-specific TCR breadth and depth rose significantly after two AZD1222 doses compared with day 0 and with MenACWY recipients. Participants were mostly white British, with more females than males. The authors suggested clonal diversity may have been underestimated. In the small 56-69-year group, the increase in depth fell short of significance, most likely because of low power. No day 14 peak-response samples were available, so repertoires were characterized only after the peak T cell response.

The CDR3 regions of human TCRbeta chains were analyzed by immunosequencing. The paper's data handling went like this. TCRs in the repertoires were matched against a reference library of SARS-CoV-2-specific TCRs that had been generated with the MIRA antigen-specificity platform. Breadth was defined as the fraction of unique TCRs that were SARS-CoV-2-associated. Depth was defined as the fraction of total T cells that were SARS-CoV-2-associated. Using the MIRA data, each spike-specific TCR was assigned both to the spike region to which the TCR was reactive and to a CD4 or CD8 class. Log10-transformed breadth and depth values were compared by one-way ANOVA with Sidak's multiple comparisons tests. As stored in TCRdb, this immuneACCESS dataset retains in-frame rearrangements with V and J assigned. A fraction of the clones does not appear; measured against another copy, unresolved V genes explain less than half of the discrepancy, and the remainder lacks a known reason. D and trimming were read from the DNA, whereas the V and J calls and clone size are those reported in that table. The sample records around 99,000 clones, about 90% of which are singletons. The ten largest clones capture roughly 9% of the sample.

What this sample's time point label stands for: about 28 days (+/-7) after the second vaccine dose. AZD1222 recipients given second doses at about 4 weeks or at about 12 weeks were pooled, since spike-specific TCR depth and breadth were not found to differ between the two schedules. The vaccinee samples were drawn from two UK trials, COV001 and COV002, one of which was a single-blind randomized controlled phase 2/3 trial testing AZD1222 (ChAdOx1 nCoV-19) in healthy adults. For TCRbeta chain sequencing, PBMC samples were collected from trial participants at day 0 and at day 28 after the second dose.

The source is an adult who received the AZD1222 COVID-19 vaccine. The V gene is TRBV5-8 and the J gene is TRBJ2-1; no D gene call is confident. The starting material was peripheral blood, obtained 28 days after the second AZD1222 dose. The CDR3 region reads CASSLRSYNEQFF. The nucleotide sequence reads TGTGCCAGCAGCCTCCGCTCCTACAATGAGCAGTTCTTC.